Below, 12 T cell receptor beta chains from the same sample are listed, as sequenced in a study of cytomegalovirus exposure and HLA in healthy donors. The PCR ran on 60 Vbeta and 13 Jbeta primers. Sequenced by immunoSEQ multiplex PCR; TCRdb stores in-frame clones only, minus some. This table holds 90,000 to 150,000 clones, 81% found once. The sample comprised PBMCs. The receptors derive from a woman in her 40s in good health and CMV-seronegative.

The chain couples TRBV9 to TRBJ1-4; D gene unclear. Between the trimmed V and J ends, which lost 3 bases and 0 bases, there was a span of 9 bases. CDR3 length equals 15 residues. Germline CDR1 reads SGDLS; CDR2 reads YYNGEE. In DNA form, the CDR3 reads TGTGCCAGCAGCGCCGACATTGCAACTAATGAAAAACTGTTTTTT. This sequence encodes CASSADIATNEKLFF.

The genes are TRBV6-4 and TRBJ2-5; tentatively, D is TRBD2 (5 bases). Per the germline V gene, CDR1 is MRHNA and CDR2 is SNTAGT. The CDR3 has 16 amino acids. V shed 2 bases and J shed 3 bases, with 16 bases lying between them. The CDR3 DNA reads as TGTGCCAGCAGTGACATAGCTGACTACCAGAAAGAGACCCAGTACTTC. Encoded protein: CASSDIADYQKETQYF.

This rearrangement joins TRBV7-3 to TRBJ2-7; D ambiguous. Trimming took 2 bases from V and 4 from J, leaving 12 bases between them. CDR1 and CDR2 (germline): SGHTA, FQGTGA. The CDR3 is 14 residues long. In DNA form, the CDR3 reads TGTGCCAGCAGCTTAGGTGTCCAGAATTACGAGCAGTACTTC. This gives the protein CASSLGVQNYEQYF.

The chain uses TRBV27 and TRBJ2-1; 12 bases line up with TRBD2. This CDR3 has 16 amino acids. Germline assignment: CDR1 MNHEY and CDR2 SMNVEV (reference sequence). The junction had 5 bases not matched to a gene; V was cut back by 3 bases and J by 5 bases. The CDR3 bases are TGTGCCAGCAGTTTCCTTCTAGCGGGAGGGGACAATGAGCAGTTCTTC. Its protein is CASSFLLAGGDNEQFF.

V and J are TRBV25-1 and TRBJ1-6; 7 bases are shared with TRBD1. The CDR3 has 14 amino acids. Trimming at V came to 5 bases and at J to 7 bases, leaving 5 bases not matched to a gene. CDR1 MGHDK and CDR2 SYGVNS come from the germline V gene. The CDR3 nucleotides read TGTGCCAGCAGTTATGGGACAGAGAATTCACCCCTCCACTTT. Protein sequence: CASSYGTENSPLHF.

The chain's CDR3 is CASGRPGTADYEQYF. CDR3 in DNA: TGTGCCAGCGGCCGTCCCGGGACAGCTGACTACGAGCAGTACTTC. The chain employs TRBV28 and TRBJ2-7, with TRBD1 identical over 7 bases. Germline lookup yields CDR1 MDHEN and CDR2 SYDVKM. V shed 8 bases and J 3 bases; nucleotides not matched to a gene: 13. CDR3 length: 15 amino acids.

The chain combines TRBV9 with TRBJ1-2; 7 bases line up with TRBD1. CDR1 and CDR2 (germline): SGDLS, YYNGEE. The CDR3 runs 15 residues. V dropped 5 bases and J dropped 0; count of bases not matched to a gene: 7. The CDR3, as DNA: TGTGCCAGCAGTCTCGGGACAGCTGCTAACTATGGCTACACCTTC. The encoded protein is CASSLGTAANYGYTF.

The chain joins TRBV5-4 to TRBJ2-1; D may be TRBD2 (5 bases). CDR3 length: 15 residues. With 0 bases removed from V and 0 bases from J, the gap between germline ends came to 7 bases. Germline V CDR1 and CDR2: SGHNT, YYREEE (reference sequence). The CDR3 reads CASSLVRDSYNEQFF. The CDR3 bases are TGTGCCAGCAGCTTGGTGAGGGACTCCTACAATGAGCAGTTCTTC.

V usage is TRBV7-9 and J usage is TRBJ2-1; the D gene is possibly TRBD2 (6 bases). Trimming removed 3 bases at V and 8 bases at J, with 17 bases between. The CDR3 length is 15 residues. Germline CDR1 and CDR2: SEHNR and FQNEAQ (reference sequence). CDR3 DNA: TGTGCCAGCAGCTTTAACCGGGAGAGGGGCTATGAGCAGTTCTTC. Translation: CASSFNRERGYEQFF.

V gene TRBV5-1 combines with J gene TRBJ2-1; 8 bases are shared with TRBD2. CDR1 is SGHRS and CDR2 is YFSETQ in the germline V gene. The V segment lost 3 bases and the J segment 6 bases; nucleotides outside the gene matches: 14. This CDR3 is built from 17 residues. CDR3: CASSSSKRGSTPNEQFF. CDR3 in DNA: TGCGCCAGCAGCTCCTCGAAGCGGGGGAGTACCCCCAATGAGCAGTTCTTC.

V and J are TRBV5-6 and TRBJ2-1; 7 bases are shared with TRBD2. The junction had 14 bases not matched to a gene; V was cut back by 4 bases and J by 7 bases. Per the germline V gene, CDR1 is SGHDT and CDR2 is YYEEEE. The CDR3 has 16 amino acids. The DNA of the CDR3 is TGTGCCAGCAGCCCCATACTAGGCGGGAGAGGGAATGAGCAGTTCTTC. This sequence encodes CASSPILGGRGNEQFF.

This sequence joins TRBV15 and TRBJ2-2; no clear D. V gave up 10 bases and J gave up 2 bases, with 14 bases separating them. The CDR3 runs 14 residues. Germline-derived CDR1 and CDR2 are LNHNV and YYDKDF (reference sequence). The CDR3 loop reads CAIKRIPNTGELFF. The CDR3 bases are TGTGCCATAAAGAGAATCCCCAACACCGGGGAGCTGTTTTTT.